This T cell receptor beta chain came from a study of control samples from healthy donors and cancer patients. The CDR3 runs 15 residues. Trimming removed 4 bases at V and 5 bases at J, with 15 bases between. Germline V gene lookup returns CDR1 SGHDT and CDR2 YYEEEE. Sequencing used immunoSEQ multiplex PCR; TCRdb keeps in-frame clones, though not all of them. Among about 80,000 clones, 80% to 90% were seen once, and the ten largest hold around 10%. This receptor was identified in a man aged 55 to 69 with head and neck cancer. Sequencing used PBMCs. The chain uses TRBV5-6 and TRBJ1-4; possibly TRBD1 for D (6 bases). In DNA, the CDR3 is TGTGCCAGCAGCCGGGACAACCGTATGAATGAAAAACTGTTTTTT. Translation gives CASSRDNRMNEKLFF.